The clone carrying this T cell receptor beta chain has just one count. The data are from a study of blood T cell repertoires in COVID-19. Here immunoSEQ multiplex PCR was the method, and the copy in TCRdb shows in-frame clones only, minus some. The sample holds 180,000 or so clones; about 79% are singletons and the top ten take roughly 15%. Clinical history reported by participants formed the basis on which cohorts were assigned. The sequence was collected from a man aged 45 to 65 who had recovered from COVID-19. The sample taken for sequencing was PBMCs or T cells enriched from blood (not recorded which).

The CDR3, as DNA: TGTGCCAGCAGGCAGACAGGAAATGAAAAACTGTTTTTT. It is translated as CASRQTGNEKLFF. The chain carries TRBV6-5 and TRBJ1-4, with D possibly TRBD1 on 6 matching bases. The CDR3 is made up of 13 amino acids. V was trimmed by 6 bases and J by 5 bases, leaving 10 bases between them. Per germline, CDR1 MNHEY and CDR2 SVGAGI.